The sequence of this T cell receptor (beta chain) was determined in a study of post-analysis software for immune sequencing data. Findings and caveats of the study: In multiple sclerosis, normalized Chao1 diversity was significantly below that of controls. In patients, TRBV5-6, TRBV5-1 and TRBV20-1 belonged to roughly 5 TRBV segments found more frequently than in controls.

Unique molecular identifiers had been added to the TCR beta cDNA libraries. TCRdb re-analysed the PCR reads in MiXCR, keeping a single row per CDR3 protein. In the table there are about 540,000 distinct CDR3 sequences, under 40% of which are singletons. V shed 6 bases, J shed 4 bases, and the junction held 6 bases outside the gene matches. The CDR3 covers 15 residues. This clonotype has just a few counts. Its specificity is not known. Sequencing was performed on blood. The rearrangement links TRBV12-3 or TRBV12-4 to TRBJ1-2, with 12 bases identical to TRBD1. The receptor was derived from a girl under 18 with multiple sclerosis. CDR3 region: CASRGDRGLGYGYTF. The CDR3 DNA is TGTGCCAGCAGGGGGGACAGGGGGCTAGGCTATGGCTACACCTTC.